Below, 27 T cell receptor beta chains from the same sample are listed, as sequenced in a study of shared clonotypes between healthy human individuals. Clones were read by immunoSEQ multiplex PCR, and TCRdb kept only the in-frame ones, dropping some. The sample records roughly 2.5 million clones, around nine tenths being singletons. Sequenced: naive CD4+ T cells sorted from blood. Specified subset: CD45RA+ positively selected. Source of these receptors: a man between 18 and 29 years old in good health.

On this clone itself: The sample holds other DNA sequences that translate to the same CDR3. This chain links TRBV9 with TRBJ2-3; D is undetermined. Germline V CDR1 and CDR2: SGDLS, YYNGEE. Trimming removed 3 bases at V and 3 bases at J, with 5 bases between. The CDR3 is made up of 12 amino acids. CDR3 in amino acids: CASSATTDTQYF. CDR3 in DNA: TGTGCCAGCAGCGCCACGACAGATACGCAGTATTTT.

The J gene is TRBJ1-4, the V gene TRBV4-2; no definite D call. Deletions cut 0 bases from V and 3 bases from J, with 14 bases between. Germline CDR1 and CDR2: LGHNA and YNFKEQ. The CDR3 length is 17 residues. Here the CDR3 DNA reads TGTGCCAGCAGCCAAGATTGGAGTCGGAACCCTAATGAAAAACTGTTTTTT. Translating it yields CASSQDWSRNPNEKLFF.

The chain joins TRBV7-9 to TRBJ1-6, with D maybe TRBD1 (6 bases). This CDR3 is built from 13 residues. CDR1 and CDR2 from the germline V gene are SEHNR and FQNEAQ (reference sequence). V gave up 1 base and J gave up 14 bases, with 12 bases separating them. The CDR3 sequence is CASSLDGGTSLHF. The CDR3, as DNA: TGTGCCAGCAGCTTAGACGGGGGGACATCCCTCCACTTT. Based on the CDR3 plus reference TRBV7-9 and TRBJ1-6, the full variable domain is DTGVSQNPRHKITKRGQNVTFRCDPISEHNRLYWYRQTLGQGPEFLTYFQNEAQLEKSRLLSDRFSAERPKGSFSTLEIQRTEQGDSAMYLCASSLDGGTSLHFGNGTRLTVT.

The sample holds one count of this clone. Within the sample, other DNA sequences also encode this same CDR3. V gene TRBV27 combines with J gene TRBJ1-4; D not certain. The germline gives CDR1 MNHEY, CDR2 SMNVEV (reference sequence). CDR3 size: 13 residues. Trimming took 2 bases from V and 5 from J, leaving 6 bases between them. The CDR3: CASSLIRNEKLFF. In nucleotides, the CDR3 is TGTGCCAGCAGTTTAATCCGAAATGAAAAACTGTTTTTT.

Of note for this clone: Other DNA sequences within the sample encode an identical CDR3. The J gene is TRBJ2-5, the V gene TRBV18, with TRBD1 identical over 9 bases. The trim removed 3 bases at V and 4 bases at J, leaving 3 bases unmatched. This CDR3 region has 14 residues. The germline CDR1 and CDR2 sequences are KGHSH and LQKENI. In DNA form, the CDR3 reads TGTGCCAGCTCACCCTTGGACAGGGGAGAGACCCAGTACTTC. It specifies CASSPLDRGETQYF. Drawing the rest from reference TRBV18 and TRBJ2-5, the complete variable domain is NAGVMQNPRHLVRRRGQEARLRCSPMKGHSHVYWYRQLPEEGLKFMVYLQKENIIDESGMPKERFSAEFPKEGPSILRIQQVVRGDSAAYFCASSPLDRGETQYFGPGTRLLVL.

The chain combines TRBV10-3 with TRBJ1-1; no reliable D call. Germline CDR1 is ENHRY and CDR2 is SYGVKD. Trimming stripped 0 bases from V and 5 bases from J, with 13 bases between. This CDR3 has 15 residues. The CDR3 nucleotides are TGTGCCATCAGTGAGTCGACTCAAGGTTGGACTGAAGCTTTCTTT. Amino acids: CAISESTQGWTEAFF.

The chain links TRBV6-5 to TRBJ2-6; D not certain. The CDR3 has 13 amino acids. The germline V and J ends were trimmed by 5 bases and 4 bases, with 6 bases remaining between them. Germline V gene data show CDR1 as MNHEY and CDR2 as SVGAGI. The CDR3 nucleotides are TGTGCCAGCAGTCCGACCGGGGCCAACGTCCTGACTTTC. Its translation: CASSPTGANVLTF.

The V gene is TRBV9, the J gene TRBJ1-4; D perhaps matches TRBD1 (5 bases). Germline V gives CDR1 SGDLS, CDR2 YYNGEE. V lost 1 base to trimming and J lost 5 bases, with 15 bases between them. This CDR3 is 16 amino acids long. CDR3 nucleotides: TGTGCCAGCAGCGTAATGGGTGGGGGTAGGAATGAAAAACTGTTTTTT. It codes for CASSVMGGGRNEKLFF.

This chain joins TRBV2 and TRBJ2-3, with D possibly TRBD1 on 5 matching bases. Germline loops: CDR1 SNHLY, CDR2 FYNNEI. The V end was cut by 5 bases, the J end by 5 bases, with 11 bases between. The CDR3 totals 13 residues. CDR3 bases: TGTGCCAGCAGTCTGTGGGGCATAGATACGCAGTATTTT. Amino acid sequence: CASSLWGIDTQYF.

J is TRBJ1-6 and V is TRBV28; 7 bases line up with TRBD1. Germline lookup yields CDR1 MDHEN and CDR2 SYDVKM. Losses at the gene ends were 4 bases for V and 2 bases for J; bases not matched to a gene: 5. The CDR3 spans 16 residues. The CDR3 loop reads CASSSTGQPYNSPLHF. The CDR3 DNA follows: TGTGCCAGCAGTTCCACGGGACAGCCCTATAATTCACCCCTCCACTTT.

The V and J genes are TRBV5-5 and TRBJ2-7; maybe TRBD2 (6 bases). V shed 0 bases and J shed 2 bases, with 12 bases lying between them. This CDR3 region has 15 residues. Looked up from germline, CDR1 is SGHKS and CDR2 is YYEKEE (reference sequence). The CDR3: CASSLGAGGTYEQYF. The DNA for the CDR3 is TGTGCCAGCAGCTTGGGAGCGGGTGGGACCTACGAGCAGTACTTC.

A remark on this clone: Other DNA sequences in the same sample also yield this CDR3. The chain combines TRBV30 with TRBJ2-1, with TRBD2 as a possible D gene (6 bases). The germline V gene has CDR1 GTSNPN and CDR2 SVGIG (reference sequence). Trimming took 5 bases from V and 1 from J, leaving 9 bases between them. The CDR3 runs to 13 residues. The DNA for the CDR3 is TGTGCCTGGGCGGGGAGTTCCTACAATGAGCAGTTCTTC. This gives the protein CAWAGSSYNEQFF.

V gene TRBV4-2 combines with J gene TRBJ1-1; D gene ambiguous. Germline CDR1 reads LGHNA; CDR2 reads YNFKEQ. This CDR3 spans 14 amino acids. With 0 bases removed from V and 0 bases from J, the gap between germline ends came to 5 bases. The CDR3 region has the DNA TGTGCCAGCAGCCAAGATCCCATGAACACTGAAGCTTTCTTT. Protein product: CASSQDPMNTEAFF.

This clone has just one count. This sample includes further DNA sequences coding for the same CDR3. The chain carries TRBV28 and TRBJ1-1; D possibly corresponds to TRBD1 (6 bases). Germline CDR1 and CDR2: MDHEN and SYDVKM. CDR3 length equals 13 residues. Trimming cost V 3 bases and J 1 base, with 6 bases left between them. CDR3 sequence (DNA): TGTGCCAGCAGTTTCAGGGGGAACACTGAAGCTTTCTTT. Amino acid sequence: CASSFRGNTEAFF.

This chain connects TRBV6-1 to TRBJ2-1; TRBD2 aligns across 11 bases. V gave up 6 bases and J gave up 8 bases; unmatched junction bases: 6. The CDR3 extends over 14 amino acids. Germline V gene sequence: CDR1 MNHNS, CDR2 SASEGT. The CDR3 spells CASSLAGGVDEQFF. CDR3 nucleotides: TGTGCCAGCAGCCTAGCGGGAGGAGTAGATGAGCAGTTCTTC.

V and J are TRBV27 and TRBJ1-2; no definite D call. CDR1 is MNHEY and CDR2 is SMNVEV in the germline V gene (reference sequence). The ends were cut back, 11 bases at V and 5 bases at J, with 6 bases in the middle. The CDR3 spans 9 residues. CDR3: CASQYGYTF. In DNA, the CDR3 is TGTGCCTCTCAGTATGGCTACACCTTC.

The gene calls are TRBV18 and TRBJ2-5, with a tentative D call TRBD1 (6 bases). CDR1 and CDR2 (germline): KGHSH, LQKENI. The CDR3 has 15 amino acids. The V end lost 2 bases, the J end lost 5 bases, and 15 bases lay between the germline ends. The CDR3 DNA is TGTGCCAGCTCACCAAAAACCGGGACACGGGAGACCCAGTACTTC. This translates into CASSPKTGTRETQYF.

CDR3 nucleotides: TGCGCCAGCGGTCGACTCGCTGGGTACCAAGAGACCCAGTACTTC. It codes for CASGRLAGYQETQYF. The gene calls are TRBV5-1 and TRBJ2-5; D not resolved. This CDR3 comprises 15 residues. The V and J ends lost 7 bases and 0 bases respectively, with 16 bases between them. Looked up from germline, CDR1 is SGHRS and CDR2 is YFSETQ.

This chain joins TRBV19 and TRBJ2-7; maybe TRBD1 (5 bases). CDR1 LNHDA and CDR2 SQIVND come from the germline V gene (reference sequence). The CDR3 is 14 residues long. Between the trimmed V and J ends, which lost 5 bases and 5 bases, there was a span of 16 bases. CDR3 amino acids: CASSSVGRAHEQYF. The CDR3 nucleotides are TGTGCCAGTAGTTCGGTGGGCAGGGCCCACGAGCAGTACTTC.

On this clone: The junction departs from germline at one end; a sequencing error may be responsible. The rearrangement uses TRBV5-1 and TRBJ1-4; unclear D gene. The CDR3 length is 14 residues. Germline CDR1 is SGHRS and CDR2 is YFSETQ. The CDR3 bases are TGCACCAGCAGCCCCGGCGGGATCAATGAAAAACTGTTTTTT. It translates to CTSSPGGINEKLFF.

The V call is TRBV7-9, the J call TRBJ2-3; TRBD2 might be the D (6 bases). This CDR3 comprises 13 residues. The V gene's germline CDR1 is SEHNR and CDR2 FQNEAQ (reference sequence). V was trimmed by 5 bases and J by 4 bases, leaving 10 bases between them. DNA of the CDR3: TGTGCCAGCAGCCGACCGGGGGCAGATACGCAGTATTTT. Encoded protein: CASSRPGADTQYF.

The chain recombines TRBV30 with TRBJ1-2, with unresolved D. The germline V and J ends were trimmed by 0 bases and 4 bases, with 18 bases remaining between them. The CDR3 runs to 16 residues. Germline values: CDR1 GTSNPN, CDR2 SVGIG (reference sequence). The CDR3 loop reads CAWSVPKGDLSYGYTF. DNA for the CDR3: TGTGCCTGGAGTGTACCCAAGGGCGATCTCAGCTATGGCTACACCTTC.

J is TRBJ2-6 and V is TRBV11-2, with D perhaps matching TRBD2 (5 bases). V was pared by 6 bases and J by 0 bases, with 15 bases between. This CDR3 region has 17 residues. Germline CDR1 and CDR2: SGHAT and FQNNGV. CDR3 in DNA: TGTGCCAGCAGAGACCGGCGGGTACCCTCTGGGGCCAACGTCCTGACTTTC. Its protein product is CASRDRRVPSGANVLTF.

The chain links TRBV10-3 to TRBJ2-2; D perhaps matches TRBD2 (6 bases). The V end was cut by 2 bases, the J end by 4 bases, with 11 bases between. Germline CDR1 is ENHRY and CDR2 is SYGVKD. The length of the CDR3 is 15 residues. As DNA, the CDR3 is TGTGCCATCAGTGAGCGGGGGTCGGGCACCGGGGAGCTGTTTTTT. Translating it yields CAISERGSGTGELFF.

The chain joins TRBV30 to TRBJ1-2, with D maybe TRBD1 (5 bases). Germline V CDR1 and CDR2: GTSNPN, SVGIG (reference sequence). Between the trimmed V and J ends, which lost 2 bases and 6 bases, there was a span of 16 bases. The CDR3 loop spans 14 amino acids. CDR3 sequence (DNA): TGTGCCTGGAGTCCGCATGGGGGGACCCATGGCTACACCTTC. Its protein is CAWSPHGGTHGYTF. The full variable domain, its missing parts supplied by reference TRBV30 and TRBJ1-2, is SQTIHQWPATLVQPVGSPLSLECTVEGTSNPNLYWYRQAAGRGLQLLFYSVGIGQISSEVPQNLSASRPQDRQFILSSKKLLLSDSGFYLCAWSPHGGTHGYTFGSGTRLTVV.

In its sample, this clone was seen once. J is TRBJ1-2 and V is TRBV10-2, with 9 bases lining up with TRBD1. From germline, CDR1 is WSHSY and CDR2 SAAADI. V trimming: 6 bases; J trimming: 4 bases; junction bases outside the gene matches: 18. This CDR3 has 18 amino acids. The CDR3 loop reads CASSPGGRTGDRAYGYTF. The CDR3 DNA reads TGCGCCAGCAGCCCAGGAGGCAGGACAGGGGATCGTGCCTATGGCTACACCTTC.

The chain couples TRBV18 to TRBJ1-1; D call uncertain. Per the germline V gene, CDR1 is KGHSH and CDR2 is LQKENI. The CDR3 contains 14 residues. V was cut by 3 bases and J by 6 bases, with 14 bases left in between. CDR3 residues: CASSPNLGSSEAFF. The CDR3 DNA is TGTGCCAGCTCACCCAATTTGGGGTCTTCTGAAGCTTTCTTT. The full variable domain, rest sourced from reference TRBV18 and TRBJ1-1, is NAGVMQNPRHLVRRRGQEARLRCSPMKGHSHVYWYRQLPEEGLKFMVYLQKENIIDESGMPKERFSAEFPKEGPSILRIQQVVRGDSAAYFCASSPNLGSSEAFFGQGTRLTVV.